The 20 T cell receptor beta chains below were found in one sample sequenced in a study of control samples from healthy donors and cancer patients. Using immunoSEQ multiplex PCR, the repertoire was profiled, and TCRdb retains in-frame clones only, with some absent. The sample holds roughly 24,000 clones, roughly 83% seen once. Source material: PBMCs. The source of these receptors is a man between 60 and 75 years old with head and neck cancer.

This chain connects TRBV28 to TRBJ2-1; D is perhaps TRBD2 (6 bases). Germline-derived CDR1 and CDR2 are MDHEN and SYDVKM. The CDR3 loop spans 14 amino acids. V lost 5 bases, J lost 7 bases, and 15 bases lay in between. The CDR3 protein is CASSPSGTFNEQFF. The CDR3 DNA is TGTGCCAGCAGTCCCTCCGGGACTTTTAATGAGCAGTTCTTC.

The J gene is TRBJ2-5, the V gene TRBV10-1; D is undetermined. The CDR3 sequence is 12 residues long. V was clipped by 2 bases and J by 10 bases, with 11 bases between them. From germline, CDR1 is WNHNN and CDR2 SYGVQD (reference sequence). This CDR3 is CASSEKEFCQYF. CDR3 sequence (DNA): TGCGCCAGCAGTGAGAAGGAGTTTTGCCAGTACTTC.

J is TRBJ2-1 and V is TRBV12-2; TRBD2 reflects the table's D call only, with no check against the DNA. TRBV12-2 is an annotated pseudogene. The CDR3 consists of 14 residues. CDR3 sequence (DNA): TGTGCAAGTCGCTTACGACTAGCGGGTCTTGAGCAGTTCTTC. This encodes CASRLRLAGLEQFF.

This chain uses TRBV14 with TRBJ2-7; TRBD2 might be the D (5 bases). V lost 4 bases to trimming and J lost 0 bases, with 13 bases between them. The CDR3 runs 15 residues. Germline CDR1 reads SGHDN; CDR2 reads FVKESK. The CDR3 DNA is TGTGCCAGCAGCCCGCTTACGGGGAGCTCCTACGAGCAGTACTTC. Translating gives CASSPLTGSSYEQYF.

The chain uses TRBV7-9 and TRBJ1-2; 7 bases match TRBD1. The J segment lost 8 bases and the V segment lost 5 bases, leaving 14 bases of the junction unmatched. The germline gives CDR1 SEHNR, CDR2 FQNEAQ (reference sequence). The CDR3 is made up of 15 amino acids. This CDR3 is CASSITGVDVKGYTF. CDR3 DNA sequence: TGTGCCAGCAGCATCACAGGGGTTGACGTCAAGGGCTACACCTTC.

This clone has only one observation. This chain joins TRBV18 and TRBJ1-6; D is ambiguous. V was trimmed by 3 bases and J by 7 bases, leaving 10 bases between them. CDR1 is KGHSH, CDR2 LQKENI, per germline. The CDR3 runs to 14 residues. The CDR3 DNA reads as TGTGCCAGCTCACCTGGTACCGAGAATTCACCCCTCCACTTT. It encodes CASSPGTENSPLHF.

To note about this clone: Other DNA sequences within the sample encode an identical CDR3. The J gene is TRBJ1-5, the V gene TRBV10-2, with unresolved D. V dropped 0 bases and J dropped 0 bases, with 9 bases sitting between them. The germline CDR1 and CDR2 sequences are WSHSY and SAAADI. The CDR3 is 16 residues long. DNA of the CDR3: TGCGCCAGCAGTGAGTCGCCGGGCAATAGCAATCAGCCCCAGCATTTT. Translated: CASSESPGNSNQPQHF.

This clone was seen once. The chain is built from TRBV5-1 and TRBJ1-1; 7 nucleotides align to TRBD1. Germline loops: CDR1 SGHRS, CDR2 YFSETQ. CDR3 size: 13 residues. Trimming cost V 2 bases and J 5 bases; bases outside gene matches: 3. For the CDR3, the DNA is TGCGCCAGCAGCTTCAACAGGGGAACTGAAGCTTTCTTT. This sequence encodes CASSFNRGTEAFF. Based on the CDR3 plus reference TRBV5-1 and TRBJ1-1, the full variable domain is KAGVTQTPRYLIKTRGQQVTLSCSPISGHRSVSWYQQTPGQGLQFLFEYFSETQRNKGNFPGRFSGRQFSNSRSEMNVSTLELGDSALYLCASSFNRGTEAFFGQGTRLTVV.

The gene calls are TRBV7-2 and TRBJ2-1; 9 bases are shared with TRBD2. The CDR3 has 15 amino acids. The junction had 5 bases not matched to a gene; V was cut back by 2 bases and J by 6 bases. Germline loops: CDR1 SGHTA, CDR2 FQGNSA. The CDR3 region has the DNA TGTGCCAGCAGCTTACAAGCGGGGGGATTCAATGAGCAGTTCTTC. This sequence encodes CASSLQAGGFNEQFF.

The DNA of the CDR3 is TGTGCCAGCAGGGGAGATACGCAGTATTTT. Translating gives CASRGDTQYF. The chain has TRBV6-5 and TRBJ2-3; D is unresolved. Trimming took off 6 bases at V and 5 bases at J, with 3 bases between the two ends. The CDR3 sequence is 10 residues long. Germline V gene lookup returns CDR1 MNHEY and CDR2 SVGAGI.

This clone was seen a few times. The V gene is TRBV6-5, the J gene TRBJ2-4; 8 bases map to TRBD1. Germline lookup yields CDR1 MNHEY and CDR2 SVGAGI. The junction had 16 bases not matched to a gene; V was cut back by 6 bases and J by 12 bases. This CDR3 is built from 15 residues. The CDR3 DNA reads TGTGCCAGCAGCCAGATAGGAGGACAGGGCGACTCTCAGTACTTC. Amino acids: CASSQIGGQGDSQYF.

The chain links TRBV5-1 to TRBJ1-2; a weak D match, TRBD1 (5 bases). With 3 bases removed from V and 0 bases from J, the gap between germline ends came to 12 bases. Germline assignment: CDR1 SGHRS and CDR2 YFSETQ. This CDR3 spans 15 amino acids. CDR3 bases: TGCGCCAGCAGCTGGCAGACAGAGACTAACTATGGCTACACCTTC. It specifies CASSWQTETNYGYTF.

This rearrangement joins TRBV6-2 or TRBV6-3 to TRBJ1-3; no definite D call. The CDR3 contains 15 residues. Germline CDR1 reads MNHEY; CDR2 reads SVGEGT. Trimming pared 5 bases from V and 4 bases from J, leaving 15 bases between. This CDR3 is CASSRRATIGNTIYF. The CDR3 DNA sequence: TGTGCCAGCAGTCGCCGGGCCACAATAGGAAACACCATATATTTT.

The chain joins TRBV20-1 to TRBJ2-3, with D hard to call. Germline V gives CDR1 DFQATT, CDR2 SNEGSKA (reference sequence). V gave up 3 bases and J gave up 0 bases, with 13 bases separating them. The CDR3 sequence is 15 residues long. The CDR3 DNA reads TGCAGTGCTAGTATAAGGTCGTATAGCACAGATACGCAGTATTTT. Its translation is CSASIRSYSTDTQYF.

The chain is built from TRBV3-1 (or the pseudogene TRBV3-2) and TRBJ2-3; TRBD2 might be the D (7 bases). V lost 1 base to trimming and J lost 0 bases, with 11 bases between them. Germline CDR1 LGHDT, CDR2 YNNKEL (reference sequence). CDR3 length: 16 amino acids. CDR3 nucleotide sequence: TGTGCCAGCAGCCAAGGGGGGGGGCCGAGCACAGATACGCAGTATTTT. Translated: CASSQGGGPSTDTQYF.

The V and J genes are TRBV6-1 and TRBJ1-5, with 8 bases that match TRBD1. The CDR3 sequence is 13 residues long. V gave up 7 bases and J gave up 8 bases; unmatched junction bases: 7. The germline CDR1 and CDR2 sequences are MNHNS and SASEGT. The CDR3 DNA sequence: TGTGCCAGCAAGACAGGGGCCGTAGAGCCCCAGCATTTT. Amino acids: CASKTGAVEPQHF.

The J gene is TRBJ1-2, the V gene TRBV6-4; weak D call: TRBD1 (5 bases). Germline V gene lookup returns CDR1 MRHNA and CDR2 SNTAGT. With 0 bases removed from V and 1 base from J, the gap between germline ends came to 9 bases. This CDR3 spans 15 amino acids. The CDR3, as DNA: TGTGCCAGCAGTGACTCCAGGGAGAGTAACTATGGCTACACCTTC. This sequence encodes CASSDSRESNYGYTF.

This chain uses TRBV12-5 with TRBJ2-5, with TRBD2 identical over 14 bases. V was clipped by 0 bases and J by 4 bases; unmatched bases: 10. This CDR3 is built from 19 residues. Germline CDR1 is LGHNT and CDR2 is FRNRAP. In DNA, the CDR3 is TGTGCTAGTGGTTTGGTAAAAGACGGGACTAGCGGGAGCAGAGAGACCCAGTACTTC. Protein: CASGLVKDGTSGSRETQYF.

The chain recombines TRBV7-2 with TRBJ1-5, with D unclear. CDR3 length: 13 residues. The V gene lost 3 bases and the J gene lost 5 bases, with 8 bases spanning the gap. CDR1 SGHTA and CDR2 FQGNSA come from the germline V gene. This chain's CDR3 is CASSFVEDQPQHF. The DNA of the CDR3 is TGTGCCAGCAGCTTTGTGGAGGATCAGCCCCAGCATTTT.

The chain joins TRBV7-8 to TRBJ1-1; 8 nucleotides line up with TRBD1. V shed 8 bases, J shed 11 bases, and the junction held 13 bases outside the gene matches. CDR1 and CDR2 from the germline V gene are SGHVS and FQNEAQ. The CDR3 has 13 residues. In nucleotides, the CDR3 is TGTGCCAGCTCTTCTCGGACAGGGCCTATGGCTTTCTTT. Translating it yields CASSSRTGPMAFF.